Below, 11 T cell receptor beta chains from the same sample are listed, as sequenced in a study of CD8 T cells in ankylosing spondylitis. TCRdb reprocessed the 5' RACE reads with MiXCR, giving one entry per CDR3 protein. Here the sample spans tens of thousands of distinct CDR3 sequences, less than 4% being singletons. Sequences were obtained from blood, either unsorted or a sorted T cell fraction (not recorded which). These receptor sequences come from a male donor with ankylosing spondylitis or in good health (not recorded which).

This clonotype was detected ten times or more. Written as DNA, the CDR3 is TGTGCCAGCAGCGTAGGACTAGCGGTAAGCTCCTACAATGAGCAGTTCTTC. It translates to CASSVGLAVSSYNEQFF. The chain carries TRBV9 and TRBJ2-1, with 9 bases matching TRBD2. V shed 0 bases and J 0 bases; nucleotides not matched to a gene: 4. The CDR3 length is 17 residues. Germline CDR1 is SGDLS and CDR2 is YYNGEE.

At least ten counts were recorded for this clonotype. In nucleotides, the CDR3 is TGTGCCAGCAGCGTAGCAGGAGCAACTAATGAAAAACTGTTTTTT. Translation: CASSVAGATNEKLFF. The rearrangement joins TRBV9 to TRBJ1-4; D is uncertain. The germline CDR1 and CDR2 sequences are SGDLS and YYNGEE. V was pared by 0 bases and J by 0 bases, with 6 bases between. The CDR3 contains 15 residues.

Many counts were recorded for this clonotype. V usage is TRBV9 and J usage is TRBJ2-1; D possibly corresponds to TRBD2 (6 bases). This CDR3 spans 18 amino acids. Germline assignment: CDR1 SGDLS and CDR2 YYNGEE. Trimming pared 0 bases from V and 8 bases from J, leaving 24 bases between. The CDR3 spells CASSVEGLSGPQLDEQFF. In DNA form, the CDR3 reads TGTGCCAGCAGCGTAGAGGGACTCAGCGGCCCCCAATTGGATGAGCAGTTCTTC.

The chain recombines TRBV9 with TRBJ2-2; TRBD1 might be the D (6 bases). There are 14 residues in the CDR3. Germline-derived CDR1 and CDR2 are SGDLS and YYNGEE. The V end was cut by 0 bases, the J end by 8 bases, with 11 bases between. The CDR3 protein is CASSVEAGTGELFF. The CDR3 DNA reads TGTGCCAGCAGCGTAGAAGCAGGGACAGGGGAGCTGTTTTTT.

This clonotype was observed at least ten times. The chain uses TRBV9 and TRBJ2-1; tentative D call: TRBD2 (6 bases). Trimming took 0 bases from V and 8 from J, leaving 15 bases between them. This CDR3 is built from 15 residues. Germline V lookup: CDR1 SGDLS, CDR2 YYNGEE. The CDR3, as DNA: TGTGCCAGCAGCGTAGTGGGGGGAGGAGGGGATGAGCAGTTCTTC. This sequence encodes CASSVVGGGGDEQFF.

There are many counts of this clonotype. The chain employs TRBV9 and TRBJ1-4; the D gene is possibly TRBD1 (5 bases). This CDR3 is built from 15 residues. The V gene lost 5 bases and the J gene lost 9 bases, with 20 bases spanning the gap. Germline CDR1 is SGDLS and CDR2 is YYNGEE. The CDR3 nucleotides read TGTGCCAGCAGAGTCCCCGGGACGGGGGGTAAAAAACTGTTTTTT. Its translation is CASRVPGTGGKKLFF.

At least ten counts were recorded for this clonotype. J is TRBJ2-2 and V is TRBV9, with 12 bases lining up with TRBD2. Germline V gene data show CDR1 as SGDLS and CDR2 as YYNGEE. The CDR3 spans 16 residues. The V gene end was trimmed by 4 bases and the J gene end by 6 bases; junction bases not matched to a gene: 7. The CDR3 loop is CASSPRLAGVPGELFF. CDR3 coding DNA: TGTGCCAGCAGCCCCAGACTAGCGGGAGTCCCCGGGGAGCTGTTTTTT.

This clonotype has at least ten counts. The chain couples TRBV9 to TRBJ2-1, with 8 bases identical to TRBD2. Looked up from germline, CDR1 is SGDLS and CDR2 is YYNGEE. The CDR3 is 16 residues long. V was pared by 4 bases and J by 4 bases, with 10 bases of the junction left unmatched. DNA for the CDR3: TGTGCCAGCAGCTCCGGGAGGGACCCTAATTACAATGAGCAGTTCTTC. Its protein is CASSSGRDPNYNEQFF.

The sample holds many counts of this clonotype. The chain joins TRBV9 to TRBJ2-3, with 7 nucleotides matching TRBD1. V shed 6 bases and J 1 base; nucleotides not matched to a gene: 11. The CDR3 sequence is 16 residues long. The germline V gene encodes CDR1 SGDLS and CDR2 YYNGEE. The CDR3 spells CASNPTGVSGTDTQYF. For the CDR3, the DNA is TGTGCCAGCAACCCCACAGGGGTTTCGGGCACAGATACGCAGTATTTT.

This clonotype showed up many times. The J gene is TRBJ1-1, the V gene TRBV9; D call uncertain. The CDR3 spans 13 residues. Germline V lookup: CDR1 SGDLS, CDR2 YYNGEE. V was clipped by 0 bases and J by 7 bases, with 10 bases between them. The CDR3 DNA reads TGTGCCAGCAGCGTAGGAGGGTTCAATGAAGCTTTCTTT. This encodes CASSVGGFNEAFF.

This clonotype appeared many times. The V and J genes are TRBV9 and TRBJ2-3, with 10 bases lining up with TRBD1. The CDR3 length is 16 residues. The V segment lost 2 bases and the J segment 3 bases; nucleotides outside the gene matches: 6. Germline V gene lookup returns CDR1 SGDLS and CDR2 YYNGEE. Here the CDR3 reads CASSVTGTGVTDTQYF. The CDR3 coding sequence is TGTGCCAGCAGCGTTACCGGGACAGGGGTTACAGATACGCAGTATTTT. The whole variable domain, filled in from reference TRBV9 and TRBJ2-3, reads DSGVTQTPKHLITATGQRVTLRCSPRSGDLSVYWYQQSLDQGLQFLIQYYNGEERAKGNILERFSAQQFPDLHSELNLSSLELGDSALYFCASSVTGTGVTDTQYFGPGTRLTVL.